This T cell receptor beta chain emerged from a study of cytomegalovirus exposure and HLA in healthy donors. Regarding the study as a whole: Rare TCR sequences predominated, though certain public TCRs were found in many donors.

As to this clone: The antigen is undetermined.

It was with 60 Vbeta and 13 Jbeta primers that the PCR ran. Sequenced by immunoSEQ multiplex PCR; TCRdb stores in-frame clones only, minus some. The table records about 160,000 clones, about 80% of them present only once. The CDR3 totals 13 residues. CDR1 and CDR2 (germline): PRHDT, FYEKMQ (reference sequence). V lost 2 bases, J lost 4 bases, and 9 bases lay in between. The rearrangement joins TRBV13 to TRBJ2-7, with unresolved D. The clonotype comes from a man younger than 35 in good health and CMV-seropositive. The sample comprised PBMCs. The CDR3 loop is CASSLSMTYEQYF. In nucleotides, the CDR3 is TGTGCCAGCAGCTTAAGTATGACTTACGAGCAGTACTTC.